Given below is one TCR beta chain in context. The data were taken from a study of blood T cell repertoires in COVID-19. Study information: T cells, B-cell-depleted T cells, or PBMCs provided the cDNA or gDNA that served as material.

Seattle-derived patients entered the study during active infection and were followed longitudinally. The method was immunoSEQ multiplex PCR; TCRdb's version includes in-frame clones alone and lacks a portion of them. The sample holds approximately 200,000 clones; around 94% are singletons and the top ten take 0.76%. This receptor was taken from a man between 25 and 39 years old with COVID-19, enrolled during active disease. The sequencing sample was made of peripheral blood.

The CDR3 sequence: CASSRPGTVYEQYF. The CDR3 DNA follows: TGTGCCAGCAGCCGTCCCGGGACAGTCTACGAGCAGTACTTC. The V gene is TRBV3-1 (or the pseudogene TRBV3-2), the J gene TRBJ2-7; 7 nucleotides match TRBD1. The CDR3 spans 14 residues. After removal of 4 bases from V and 3 bases from J, the junction contained 6 bases not matched to a gene. The germline V gene encodes CDR1 LGHDT and CDR2 YNNKEL (reference sequence).